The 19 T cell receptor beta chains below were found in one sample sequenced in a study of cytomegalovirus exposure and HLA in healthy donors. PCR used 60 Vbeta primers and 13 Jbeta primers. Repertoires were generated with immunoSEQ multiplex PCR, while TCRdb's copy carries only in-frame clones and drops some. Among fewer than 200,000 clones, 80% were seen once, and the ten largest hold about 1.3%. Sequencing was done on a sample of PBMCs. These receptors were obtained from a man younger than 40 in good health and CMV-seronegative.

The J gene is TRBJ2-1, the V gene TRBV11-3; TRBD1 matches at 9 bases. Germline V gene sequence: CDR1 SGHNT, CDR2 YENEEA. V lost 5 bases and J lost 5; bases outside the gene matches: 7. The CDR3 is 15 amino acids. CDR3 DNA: TGTGCCAGCAGCCCGGGACAGGGAACCCACAATGAGCAGTTCTTC. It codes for CASSPGQGTHNEQFF.

The CDR3 protein is CASSFWTGLGHEQYF. In DNA, the CDR3 is TGTGCCAGCAGCTTTTGGACAGGGTTGGGCCACGAGCAGTACTTC. The chain carries TRBV7-9 and TRBJ2-7; 8 bases fit TRBD1. J was trimmed by 5 bases and V by 3 bases; bases with no gene match: 9. The germline CDR1 and CDR2 sequences are SEHNR and FQNEAQ (reference sequence). This CDR3 spans 15 amino acids.

CDR3 residues: CASSLQGVGSFYEQYF. The CDR3 DNA reads TGTGCCAGCAGCTTACAGGGTGTGGGCAGCTTCTACGAGCAGTACTTC. The rearrangement uses TRBV7-8 and TRBJ2-7, with TRBD1 as a possible D gene (5 bases). CDR3 length: 16 amino acids. Germline V gene lookup returns CDR1 SGHVS and CDR2 FQNEAQ. Trimming cost V 2 bases and J 3 bases, with 17 bases left between them.

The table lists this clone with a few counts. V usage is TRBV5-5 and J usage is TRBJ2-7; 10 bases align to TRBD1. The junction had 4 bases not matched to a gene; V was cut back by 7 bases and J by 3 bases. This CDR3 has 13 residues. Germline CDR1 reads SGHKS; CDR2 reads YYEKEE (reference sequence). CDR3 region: CASSWDRGYEQYF. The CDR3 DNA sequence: TGTGCCAGCTCCTGGGACAGGGGCTACGAGCAGTACTTC. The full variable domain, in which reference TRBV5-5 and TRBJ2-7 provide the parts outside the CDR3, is DAGVTQSPTHLIKTRGQQVTLRCSPISGHKSVSWYQQVLGQGPQFIFQYYEKEERGRGNFPDRFSARQFPNYSSELNVNALLLGDSALYLCASSWDRGYEQYFGPGTRLTVT.

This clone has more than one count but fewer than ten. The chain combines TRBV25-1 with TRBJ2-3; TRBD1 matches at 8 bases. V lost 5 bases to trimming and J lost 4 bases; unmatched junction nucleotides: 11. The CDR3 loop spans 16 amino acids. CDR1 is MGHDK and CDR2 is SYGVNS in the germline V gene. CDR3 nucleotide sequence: TGTGCCAGCAGTAGACGGACAGGGTTTCTCGCAGATACGCAGTATTTT. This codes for CASSRRTGFLADTQYF.

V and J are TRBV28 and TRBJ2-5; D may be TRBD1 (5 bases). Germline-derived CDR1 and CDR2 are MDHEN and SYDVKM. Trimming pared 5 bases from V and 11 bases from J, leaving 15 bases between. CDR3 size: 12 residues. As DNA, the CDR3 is TGTGCCAGCAGTCCCCATACAGGTCCGCAGTACTTC. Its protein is CASSPHTGPQYF.

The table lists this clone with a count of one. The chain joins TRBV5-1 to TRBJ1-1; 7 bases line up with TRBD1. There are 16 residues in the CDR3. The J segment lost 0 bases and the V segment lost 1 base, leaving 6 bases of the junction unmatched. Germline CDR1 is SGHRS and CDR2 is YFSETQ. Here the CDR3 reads CASSLFWDSMNTEAFF. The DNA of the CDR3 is TGCGCCAGCAGCTTGTTTTGGGACAGCATGAACACTGAAGCTTTCTTT.

CDR3 nucleotide sequence: TGTGCCAGCAGCACACAGGCTAGTACCGGGGAGCTGTTTTTT. Translating gives CASSTQASTGELFF. V and J are TRBV7-6 and TRBJ2-2; tentative D call: TRBD1 (5 bases). Germline V gene data show CDR1 as SGHVS and CDR2 as FNYEAQ. The CDR3 contains 14 residues. V was cut by 5 bases and J by 5 bases, with 12 bases left in between.

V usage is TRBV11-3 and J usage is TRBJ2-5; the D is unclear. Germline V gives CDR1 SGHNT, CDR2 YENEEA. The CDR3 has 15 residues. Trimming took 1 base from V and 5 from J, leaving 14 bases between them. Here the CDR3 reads CASSLGLEHSETQYF. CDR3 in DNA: TGTGCCAGCAGCTTAGGCCTCGAGCATTCGGAGACCCAGTACTTC.

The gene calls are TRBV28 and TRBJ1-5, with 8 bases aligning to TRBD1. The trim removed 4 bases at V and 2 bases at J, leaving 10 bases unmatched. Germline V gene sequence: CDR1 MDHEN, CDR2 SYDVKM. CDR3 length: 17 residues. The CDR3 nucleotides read TGTGCCAGCAGTTCCCCTGGACAGGGCGGGGGCAATCAGCCCCAGCATTTT. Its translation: CASSSPGQGGGNQPQHF. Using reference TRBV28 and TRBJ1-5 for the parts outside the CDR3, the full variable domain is DVKVTQSSRYLVKRTGEKVFLECVQDMDHENMFWYRQDPGLGLRLIYFSYDVKMKEKGDIPEGYSVSREKKERFSLILESASTNQTSMYLCASSSPGQGGGNQPQHFGDGTRLSIL.

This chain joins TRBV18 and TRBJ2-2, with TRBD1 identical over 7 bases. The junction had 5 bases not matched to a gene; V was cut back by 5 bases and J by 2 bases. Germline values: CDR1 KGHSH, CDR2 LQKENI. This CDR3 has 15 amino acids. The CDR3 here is CASSSGTANTGELFF. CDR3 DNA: TGTGCCAGCTCATCCGGGACAGCTAACACCGGGGAGCTGTTTTTT.

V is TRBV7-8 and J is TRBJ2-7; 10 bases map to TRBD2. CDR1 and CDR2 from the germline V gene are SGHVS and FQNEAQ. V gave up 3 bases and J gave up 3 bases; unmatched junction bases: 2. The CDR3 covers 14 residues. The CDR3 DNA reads TGTGCCAGCAGCTTGGCTAGCGGGGGCTACGAGCAGTACTTC. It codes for CASSLASGGYEQYF.

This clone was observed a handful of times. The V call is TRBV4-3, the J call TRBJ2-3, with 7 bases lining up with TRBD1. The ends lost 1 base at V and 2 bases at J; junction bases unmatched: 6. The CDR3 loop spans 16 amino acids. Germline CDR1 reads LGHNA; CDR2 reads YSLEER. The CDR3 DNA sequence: TGCGCCAGCAGCCAAGGAGGGGGCTTCGACACAGATACGCAGTATTTT. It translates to CASSQGGGFDTDTQYF.

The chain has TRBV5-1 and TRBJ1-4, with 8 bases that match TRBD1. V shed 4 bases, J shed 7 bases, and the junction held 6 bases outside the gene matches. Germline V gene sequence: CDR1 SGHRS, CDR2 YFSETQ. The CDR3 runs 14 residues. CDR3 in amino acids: CASSPGQGREKLFF. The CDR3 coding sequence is TGCGCCAGCAGCCCCGGACAGGGACGTGAAAAACTGTTTTTT.

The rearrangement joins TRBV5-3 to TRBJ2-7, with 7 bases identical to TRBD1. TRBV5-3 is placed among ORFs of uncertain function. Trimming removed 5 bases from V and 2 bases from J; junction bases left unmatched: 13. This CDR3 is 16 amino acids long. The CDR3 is CARRHPVGTAPYEQYF. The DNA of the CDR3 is TGTGCCAGAAGACATCCCGTCGGGACAGCGCCCTACGAGCAGTACTTC.

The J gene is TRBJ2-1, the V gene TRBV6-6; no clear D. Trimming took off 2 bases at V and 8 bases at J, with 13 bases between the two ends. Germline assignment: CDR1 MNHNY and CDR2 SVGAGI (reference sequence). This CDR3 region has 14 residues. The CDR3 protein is CASSYDDSLDEQFF. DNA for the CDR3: TGTGCCAGCAGTTACGACGACTCCCTAGATGAGCAGTTCTTC.

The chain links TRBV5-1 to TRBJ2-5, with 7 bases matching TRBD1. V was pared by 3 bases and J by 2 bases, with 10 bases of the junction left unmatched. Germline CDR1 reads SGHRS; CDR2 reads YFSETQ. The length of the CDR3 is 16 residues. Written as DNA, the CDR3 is TGCGCCAGCAGCTGGGATCCGGGACAGACACAAGAGACCCAGTACTTC. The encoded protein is CASSWDPGQTQETQYF. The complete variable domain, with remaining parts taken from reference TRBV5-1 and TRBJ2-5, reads KAGVTQTPRYLIKTRGQQVTLSCSPISGHRSVSWYQQTPGQGLQFLFEYFSETQRNKGNFPGRFSGRQFSNSRSEMNVSTLELGDSALYLCASSWDPGQTQETQYFGPGTRLLVL.

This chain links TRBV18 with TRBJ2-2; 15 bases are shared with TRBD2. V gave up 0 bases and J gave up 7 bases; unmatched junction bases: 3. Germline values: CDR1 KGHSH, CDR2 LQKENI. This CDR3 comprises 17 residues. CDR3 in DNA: TGTGCCAGCTCACCACCTGGGACTAGCGGGAGGATCGGGGAGCTGTTTTTT. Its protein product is CASSPPGTSGRIGELFF.

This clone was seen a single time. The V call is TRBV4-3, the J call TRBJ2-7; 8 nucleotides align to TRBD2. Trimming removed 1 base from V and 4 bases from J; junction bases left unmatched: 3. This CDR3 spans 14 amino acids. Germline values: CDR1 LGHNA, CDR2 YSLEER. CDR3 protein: CASSQARGGYEQYF. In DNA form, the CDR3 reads TGCGCCAGCAGCCAAGCCCGGGGGGGTTACGAGCAGTACTTC.